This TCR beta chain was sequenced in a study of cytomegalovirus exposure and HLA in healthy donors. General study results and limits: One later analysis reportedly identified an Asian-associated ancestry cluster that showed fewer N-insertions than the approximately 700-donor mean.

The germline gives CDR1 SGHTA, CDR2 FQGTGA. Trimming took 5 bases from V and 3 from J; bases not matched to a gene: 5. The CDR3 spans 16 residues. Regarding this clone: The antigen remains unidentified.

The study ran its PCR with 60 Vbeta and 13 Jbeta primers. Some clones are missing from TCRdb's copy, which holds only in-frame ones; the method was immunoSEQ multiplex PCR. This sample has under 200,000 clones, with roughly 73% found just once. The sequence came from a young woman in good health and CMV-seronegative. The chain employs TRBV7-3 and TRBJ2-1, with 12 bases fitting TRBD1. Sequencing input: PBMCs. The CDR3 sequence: CASSPGTGGLYNEQFF. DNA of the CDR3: TGTGCCAGCAGCCCAGGGACAGGGGGCCTCTACAATGAGCAGTTCTTC. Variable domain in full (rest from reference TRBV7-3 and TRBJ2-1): GAGVSQTPSNKVTEKGKYVELRCDPISGHTALYWYRQSLGQGPEFLIYFQGTGAADDSGLPNDRFFAVRPEGSVSTLKIQRTERGDSAVYLCASSPGTGGLYNEQFFGPGTRLTVL.